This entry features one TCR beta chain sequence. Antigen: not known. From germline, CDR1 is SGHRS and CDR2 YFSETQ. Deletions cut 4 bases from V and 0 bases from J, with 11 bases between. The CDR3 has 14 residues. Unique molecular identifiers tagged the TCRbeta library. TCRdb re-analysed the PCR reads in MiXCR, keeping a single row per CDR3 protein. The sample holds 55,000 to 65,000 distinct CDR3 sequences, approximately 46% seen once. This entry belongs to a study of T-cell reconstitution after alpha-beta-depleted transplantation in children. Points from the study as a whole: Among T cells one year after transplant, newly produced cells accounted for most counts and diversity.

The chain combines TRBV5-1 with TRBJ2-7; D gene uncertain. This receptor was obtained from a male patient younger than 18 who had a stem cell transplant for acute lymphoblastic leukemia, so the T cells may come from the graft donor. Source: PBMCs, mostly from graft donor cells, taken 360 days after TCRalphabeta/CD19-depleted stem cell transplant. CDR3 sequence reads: CASSPGRVSYEQYF. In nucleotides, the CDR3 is TGCGCCAGCAGCCCCGGACGGGTCTCCTACGAGCAGTACTTC.